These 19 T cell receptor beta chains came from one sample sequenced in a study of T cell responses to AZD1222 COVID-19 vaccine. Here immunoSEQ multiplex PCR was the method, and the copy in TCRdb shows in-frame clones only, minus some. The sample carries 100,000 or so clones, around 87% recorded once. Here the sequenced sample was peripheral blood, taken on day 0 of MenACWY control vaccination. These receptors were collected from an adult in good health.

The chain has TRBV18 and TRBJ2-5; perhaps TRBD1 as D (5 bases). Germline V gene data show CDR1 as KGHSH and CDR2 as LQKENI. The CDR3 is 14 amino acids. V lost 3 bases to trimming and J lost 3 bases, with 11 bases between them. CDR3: CASSPRVREETQYF. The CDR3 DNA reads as TGTGCCAGCTCACCTCGGGTCAGGGAAGAGACCCAGTACTTC. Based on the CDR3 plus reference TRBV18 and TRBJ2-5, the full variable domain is NAGVMQNPRHLVRRRGQEARLRCSPMKGHSHVYWYRQLPEEGLKFMVYLQKENIIDESGMPKERFSAEFPKEGPSILRIQQVVRGDSAAYFCASSPRVREETQYFGPGTRLLVL.

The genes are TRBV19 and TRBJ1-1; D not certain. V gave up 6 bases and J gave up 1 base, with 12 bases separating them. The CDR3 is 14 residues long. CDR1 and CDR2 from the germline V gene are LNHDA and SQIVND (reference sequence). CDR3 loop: CASRPSQPNTEAFF. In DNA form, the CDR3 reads TGTGCCAGTAGGCCTTCGCAGCCGAACACTGAAGCTTTCTTT.

The CDR3 DNA reads TGTGCCAGCAAGGACTCCCACTACAATGAGCAGTTCTTC. Its translation is CASKDSHYNEQFF. The J gene is TRBJ2-1, the V gene TRBV2; TRBD2 is a possible D gene (5 bases). The CDR3 contains 13 residues. Trimming removed 7 bases from V and 3 bases from J, with 10 bases in between. Germline loops: CDR1 SNHLY, CDR2 FYNNEI.

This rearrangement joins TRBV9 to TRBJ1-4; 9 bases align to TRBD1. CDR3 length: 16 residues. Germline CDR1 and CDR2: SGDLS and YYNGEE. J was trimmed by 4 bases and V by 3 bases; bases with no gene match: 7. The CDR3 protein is CASSDKPGQGNEKLFF. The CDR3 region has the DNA TGTGCCAGCAGCGATAAACCGGGACAGGGTAATGAAAAACTGTTTTTT.

The CDR3 DNA follows: TGTGCCAGCAGTGAAGCTGGCAGGGGGACTAACTATGGCTACACCTTC. Amino acids: CASSEAGRGTNYGYTF. This chain links TRBV2 with TRBJ1-2; 7 bases are shared with TRBD1. The CDR3 contains 16 residues. With V trimmed by 0 bases and J by 0 bases, 4 bases remained unmatched. Germline assignment: CDR1 SNHLY and CDR2 FYNNEI.

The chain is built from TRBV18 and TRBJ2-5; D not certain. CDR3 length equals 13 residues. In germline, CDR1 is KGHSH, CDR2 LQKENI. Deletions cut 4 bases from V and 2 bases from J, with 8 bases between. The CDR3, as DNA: TGTGCCAGCTCACGAGACATGCAAGAGACCCAGTACTTC. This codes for CASSRDMQETQYF.

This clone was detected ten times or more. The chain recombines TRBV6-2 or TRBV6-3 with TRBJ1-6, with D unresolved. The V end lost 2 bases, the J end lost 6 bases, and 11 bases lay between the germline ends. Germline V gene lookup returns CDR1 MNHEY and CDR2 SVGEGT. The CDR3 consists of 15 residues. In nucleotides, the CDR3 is TGTGCCAGCAGTTACGAGGTTCCGGGTAATTCACCCCTCCACTTT. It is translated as CASSYEVPGNSPLHF.

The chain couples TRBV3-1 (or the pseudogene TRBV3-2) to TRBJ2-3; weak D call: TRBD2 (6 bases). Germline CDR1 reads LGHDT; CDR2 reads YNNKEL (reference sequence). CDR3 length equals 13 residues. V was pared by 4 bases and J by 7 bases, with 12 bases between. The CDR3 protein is CASSPPGRHTQYF. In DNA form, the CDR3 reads TGTGCCAGCAGCCCACCAGGGAGGCATACGCAGTATTTT.

CDR3 bases: TGTGCCAGCACGCCGACTAGCCTTGACACCGGGGAGCTGTTTTTT. Protein sequence: CASTPTSLDTGELFF. The chain has TRBV2 and TRBJ2-2; 7 bases map to TRBD2. CDR3 length: 15 residues. The germline gives CDR1 SNHLY, CDR2 FYNNEI. V shed 7 bases, J shed 3 bases, and the junction held 8 bases outside the gene matches.

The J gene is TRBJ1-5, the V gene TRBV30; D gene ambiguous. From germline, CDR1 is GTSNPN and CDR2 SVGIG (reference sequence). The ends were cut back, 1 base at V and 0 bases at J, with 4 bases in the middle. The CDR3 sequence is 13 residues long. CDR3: CAWSGYSNQPQHF. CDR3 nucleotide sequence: TGTGCCTGGAGTGGTTATAGCAATCAGCCCCAGCATTTT.

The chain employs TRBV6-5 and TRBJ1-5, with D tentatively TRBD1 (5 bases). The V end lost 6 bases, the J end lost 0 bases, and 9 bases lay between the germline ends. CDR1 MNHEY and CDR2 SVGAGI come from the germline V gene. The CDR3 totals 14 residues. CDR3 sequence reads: CASSRRDSNQPQHF. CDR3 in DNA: TGTGCCAGCAGCCGCAGGGATAGCAATCAGCCCCAGCATTTT.

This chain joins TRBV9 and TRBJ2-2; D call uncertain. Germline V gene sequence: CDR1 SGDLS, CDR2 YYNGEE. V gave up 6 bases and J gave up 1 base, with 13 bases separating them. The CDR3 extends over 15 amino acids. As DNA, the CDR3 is TGTGCCAGCAAACCCGAGACGGGGAACACCGGGGAGCTGTTTTTT. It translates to CASKPETGNTGELFF. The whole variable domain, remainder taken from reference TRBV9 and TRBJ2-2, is DSGVTQTPKHLITATGQRVTLRCSPRSGDLSVYWYQQSLDQGLQFLIQYYNGEERAKGNILERFSAQQFPDLHSELNLSSLELGDSALYFCASKPETGNTGELFFGEGSRLTVL.

CDR3 sequence: CASTKGTTEAFF. As DNA, the CDR3 is TGTGCCAGCACAAAGGGTACCACTGAAGCTTTCTTT. The genes are TRBV2 and TRBJ1-1; D gene ambiguous. Deletions cut 7 bases from V and 4 bases from J, with 10 bases between. CDR3 size: 12 residues. Germline CDR1 is SNHLY and CDR2 is FYNNEI.

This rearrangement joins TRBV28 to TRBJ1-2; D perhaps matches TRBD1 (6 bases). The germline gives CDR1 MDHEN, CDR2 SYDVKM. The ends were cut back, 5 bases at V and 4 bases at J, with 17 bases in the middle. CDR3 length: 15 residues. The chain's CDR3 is CASSLGGGRFYGYTF. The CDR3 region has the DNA TGTGCCAGCAGTCTCGGAGGGGGGCGGTTCTATGGCTACACCTTC.

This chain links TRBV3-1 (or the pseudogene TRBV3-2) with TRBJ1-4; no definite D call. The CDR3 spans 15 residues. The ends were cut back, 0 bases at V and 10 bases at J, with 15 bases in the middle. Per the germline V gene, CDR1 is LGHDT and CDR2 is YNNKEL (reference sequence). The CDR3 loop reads CASSQDLANPGKLFF. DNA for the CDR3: TGTGCCAGCAGCCAAGATCTCGCCAATCCAGGAAAACTGTTTTTT.

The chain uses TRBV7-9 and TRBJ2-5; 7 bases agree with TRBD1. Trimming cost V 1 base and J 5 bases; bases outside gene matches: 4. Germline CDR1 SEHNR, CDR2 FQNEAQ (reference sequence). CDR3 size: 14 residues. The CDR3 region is CASSLEGRGETQYF. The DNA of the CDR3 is TGTGCCAGCAGCTTAGAAGGCAGGGGGGAGACCCAGTACTTC. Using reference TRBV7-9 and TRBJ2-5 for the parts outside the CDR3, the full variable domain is DTGVSQNPRHKITKRGQNVTFRCDPISEHNRLYWYRQTLGQGPEFLTYFQNEAQLEKSRLLSDRFSAERPKGSFSTLEIQRTEQGDSAMYLCASSLEGRGETQYFGPGTRLLVL.

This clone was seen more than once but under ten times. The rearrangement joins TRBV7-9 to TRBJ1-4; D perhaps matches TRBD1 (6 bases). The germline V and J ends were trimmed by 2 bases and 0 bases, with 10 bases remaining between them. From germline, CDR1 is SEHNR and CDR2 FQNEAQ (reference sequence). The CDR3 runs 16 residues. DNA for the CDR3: TGTGCCAGCAGCTTACCCGGGACAACAACTAATGAAAAACTGTTTTTT. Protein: CASSLPGTTTNEKLFF. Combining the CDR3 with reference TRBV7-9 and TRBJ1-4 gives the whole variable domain DTGVSQNPRHKITKRGQNVTFRCDPISEHNRLYWYRQTLGQGPEFLTYFQNEAQLEKSRLLSDRFSAERPKGSFSTLEIQRTEQGDSAMYLCASSLPGTTTNEKLFFGSGTQLSVL.

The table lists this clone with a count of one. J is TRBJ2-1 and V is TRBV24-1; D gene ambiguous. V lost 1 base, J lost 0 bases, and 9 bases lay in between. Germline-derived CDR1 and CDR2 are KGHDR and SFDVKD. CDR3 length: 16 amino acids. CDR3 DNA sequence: TGTGCCACCAGTGATTTAAGCCCTTACTCCTACAATGAGCAGTTCTTC. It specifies CATSDLSPYSYNEQFF.

CDR3 amino acids: CASSPVAGAGETQYF. Here the CDR3 DNA reads TGTGCCAGCAGCCCCGTAGCGGGAGCTGGAGAGACCCAGTACTTC. V gene TRBV7-2 combines with J gene TRBJ2-5, with 9 bases identical to TRBD2. Germline CDR1 reads SGHTA; CDR2 reads FQGNSA. Losses at the gene ends were 5 bases for V and 4 bases for J; bases not matched to a gene: 8. The CDR3 consists of 15 residues.